The present TCR beta chain was sequenced within a study of shared clonotypes between healthy human individuals. Regarding the study as a whole: Sharing across a few donors was seen in about 5% of naive CD4 clonotypes.

Measured with immunoSEQ multiplex PCR; TCRdb has only the in-frame clones, and not every one. The sample yields 2 million to 3 million clones, approximately 93% seen once. About this clone itself: Its target is unknown.

The sequence was obtained from a man aged 18 to 29 in good health. Some clones in this sample may be carry-over from other donors' samples. Specimen: naive CD4+ T cells from PBMCs. Specified subset: CD45RA+ positively selected.

CDR3 nucleotide sequence: TGCGCCAGCAGCTTGAGTTCGCATCAAGAGACCCAGTACTTC. Protein product: CASSLSSHQETQYF. The chain links TRBV5-1 to TRBJ2-5; D gene uncertain. This CDR3 is 14 amino acids long. CDR1 is SGHRS and CDR2 is YFSETQ in the germline V gene. The ends were cut back, 1 base at V and 2 bases at J, with 9 bases in the middle.